These 14 T cell receptor beta chains were all obtained from the same sample, sequenced in a study of Ad26.COV2.S vaccination and SARS-CoV-2 variants. The data were produced by immunoSEQ multiplex PCR, yet TCRdb's version contains in-frame clones alone and is incomplete. In the table there are around 450,000 clones, 89% of which are singletons. Treatment given: about 20 received Ad26.COV2.S at low or high dose, single or two shots; about 5 received placebo; per-sample allocation not given. Repertoires come from day 63 after the first vaccine or placebo injection. Here the sequenced sample was peripheral blood, taken in a trial of Ad26.COV2.S vaccine versus placebo. These receptors were obtained from a person aged 18-60 years who received the Ad26.COV2.S COVID-19 vaccine or a placebo.

This chain uses TRBV5-1 with TRBJ1-5; D is perhaps TRBD1 (6 bases). The CDR3 consists of 15 residues. CDR1 SGHRS and CDR2 YFSETQ come from the germline V gene. V lost 1 base to trimming and J lost 4 bases, with 12 bases between them. The CDR3 is CASSLFPGANQPQHF. DNA of the CDR3: TGCGCCAGCAGCTTGTTTCCAGGGGCTAATCAGCCCCAGCATTTT. Full variable domain (missing parts from reference TRBV5-1 and TRBJ1-5): KAGVTQTPRYLIKTRGQQVTLSCSPISGHRSVSWYQQTPGQGLQFLFEYFSETQRNKGNFPGRFSGRQFSNSRSEMNVSTLELGDSALYLCASSLFPGANQPQHFGDGTRLSIL.

The V and J genes are TRBV7-9 and TRBJ1-1, with D possibly TRBD1 on 6 matching bases. The V gene's germline CDR1 is SEHNR and CDR2 FQNEAQ (reference sequence). Trimming removed 1 base from V and 6 bases from J, with 15 bases in between. The CDR3 has 15 residues. The DNA of the CDR3 is TGTGCCAGCAGCTTAGGAGACAGGAGGCTCCCTGAAGCTTTCTTT. Its protein is CASSLGDRRLPEAFF.

This chain uses TRBV2 with TRBJ1-5; 8 bases align to TRBD1. The CDR3 contains 14 residues. V shed 5 bases and J 6 bases; nucleotides not matched to a gene: 6. Germline loops: CDR1 SNHLY, CDR2 FYNNEI. CDR3 sequence (DNA): TGTGCCAGCAGTCCCCGGACAGGGCGTCAGCCCCAGCATTTT. Encoded protein: CASSPRTGRQPQHF.

The rearrangement joins TRBV28 to TRBJ1-3; D is ambiguous. The CDR3 is made up of 13 amino acids. Deletions cut 6 bases from V and 4 bases from J, with 10 bases between. Germline V gene data show CDR1 as MDHEN and CDR2 as SYDVKM. The CDR3 DNA is TGTGCCAGCAGGCCGGGCCGAGGAAACACCATATATTTT. Its protein is CASRPGRGNTIYF.

V usage is TRBV29-1 and J usage is TRBJ2-7, with TRBD2 matching 9 bases. J was trimmed by 1 base and V by 6 bases; bases with no gene match: 10. The CDR3 is made up of 15 amino acids. Germline V gene data show CDR1 as SQVTM and CDR2 as ANQGSEA. The CDR3 region is CSVDGVAGVSYEQYF. The CDR3 DNA sequence: TGCAGCGTCGACGGGGTAGCGGGAGTTTCCTACGAGCAGTACTTC.

The rearrangement joins TRBV27 to TRBJ2-3; TRBD2 agrees at 9 bases. CDR3 length equals 16 residues. Trimming removed 5 bases from V and 2 bases from J; junction bases left unmatched: 8. Germline values: CDR1 MNHEY, CDR2 SMNVEV (reference sequence). The CDR3 nucleotides read TGTGCCAGCAGTCTTATAGCGGGAGTATACACAGATACGCAGTATTTT. This encodes CASSLIAGVYTDTQYF.

The J gene is TRBJ2-7, the V gene TRBV4-1; TRBD1 might be the D (6 bases). The CDR3 has 15 residues. Trimming removed 1 base from V and 3 bases from J, with 13 bases in between. CDR1 is MGHRA, CDR2 YSYEKL, per germline. The CDR3 is CASSQGRGKGYEQYF. CDR3 DNA sequence: TGCGCCAGCAGCCAAGGCAGGGGAAAGGGCTACGAGCAGTACTTC.

This rearrangement joins TRBV6-1 to TRBJ1-2; no clear D gene. V lost 1 base and J 6 bases, leaving 15 bases between the germline ends. The CDR3 runs 15 residues. The germline V gene encodes CDR1 MNHNS and CDR2 SASEGT. The CDR3 region has the DNA TGTGCCAGCAGTGAAGAATTGTGGGCATTGAATGGCTACACCTTC. This encodes CASSEELWALNGYTF.

This clone was counted once. The chain carries TRBV7-9 and TRBJ1-2, with TRBD1 matching 7 bases. V was clipped by 4 bases and J by 2 bases; unmatched bases: 1. The CDR3 consists of 13 residues. Germline V gives CDR1 SEHNR, CDR2 FQNEAQ (reference sequence). CDR3 nucleotides: TGTGCCAGCAGCTCACAGGGGAACTATGGCTACACCTTC. Its translation is CASSSQGNYGYTF.

This clone was counted a few times. The genes are TRBV7-9 and TRBJ2-7; D remains unclear. Germline V gene lookup returns CDR1 SEHNR and CDR2 FQNEAQ (reference sequence). This CDR3 has 14 amino acids. Trimming took 3 bases from V and 0 from J, leaving 9 bases between them. The CDR3, as DNA: TGTGCCAGCAGCTTCGGCGCCAGCTCCTACGAGCAGTACTTC. The encoded protein is CASSFGASSYEQYF. The full variable domain, with the rest looked up from reference TRBV7-9 and TRBJ2-7, is DTGVSQNPRHKITKRGQNVTFRCDPISEHNRLYWYRQTLGQGPEFLTYFQNEAQLEKSRLLSDRFSAERPKGSFSTLEIQRTEQGDSAMYLCASSFGASSYEQYFGPGTRLTVT.

This chain links TRBV27 with TRBJ1-6; D is unclear. The V end was cut by 1 base, the J end by 4 bases, with 14 bases between. Germline V gives CDR1 MNHEY, CDR2 SMNVEV (reference sequence). The CDR3 sequence is 17 residues long. The CDR3 reads CASSLFNPEGYNSPLHF. Here the CDR3 DNA reads TGTGCCAGCAGTTTATTTAACCCCGAAGGGTATAATTCACCCCTCCACTTT.

This clone was seen once. CDR3 in amino acids: CASWIVSYNEQFF. The CDR3 nucleotides are TGTGCCAGCTGGATTGTGAGCTACAATGAGCAGTTCTTC. The rearrangement links TRBV2 to TRBJ2-1; D is unresolved. The CDR3 is made up of 13 amino acids. The germline V gene encodes CDR1 SNHLY and CDR2 FYNNEI. V lost 8 bases and J lost 3, with 11 bases in between.

V is TRBV19 and J is TRBJ2-2, with D possibly being TRBD1 or TRBD2 (5 bases each). The germline V gene has CDR1 LNHDA and CDR2 SQIVND (reference sequence). The CDR3 totals 17 residues. The V end was cut by 6 bases, the J end by 8 bases, with 25 bases between. The CDR3 DNA reads TGTGCCAGTAGACAGCCCCTGGGGAGAGGGGCACGAGGGGAGCTGTTTTTT. It translates to CASRQPLGRGARGELFF.

This rearrangement joins TRBV5-4 to TRBJ2-7, with 7 bases that match TRBD1. V dropped 0 bases and J dropped 2; count of bases not matched to a gene: 8. The CDR3 spans 16 residues. Germline-derived CDR1 and CDR2 are SGHNT and YYREEE (reference sequence). The chain's CDR3 is CASSLGGQQKTYEQYF. The CDR3 DNA reads as TGTGCCAGCAGCTTGGGGGGACAGCAAAAGACCTACGAGCAGTACTTC.